One TCR beta chain is described in this entry. Germline values: CDR1 MNHNS, CDR2 SASEGT. The CDR3 runs to 14 residues. Trimming removed 6 bases from V and 5 bases from J, with 16 bases in between. This sample is part of a study of technical replicates of blood from a few donors. Profiling relied on immunoSEQ multiplex PCR, and the TCRdb table lists in-frame clones only, not all of them. The sample has 9,500 to 15,000 clones; 94% are singletons. This chain connects TRBV6-1 to TRBJ2-5; possibly TRBD1 for D (5 bases). Sequenced input: PBMCs. The receptor comes from a human donor in good health. The CDR3 loop reads CASSPDRLSETQYF. The CDR3 nucleotides are TGTGCCAGCAGCCCCGACAGATTAAGTGAGACCCAGTACTTC.